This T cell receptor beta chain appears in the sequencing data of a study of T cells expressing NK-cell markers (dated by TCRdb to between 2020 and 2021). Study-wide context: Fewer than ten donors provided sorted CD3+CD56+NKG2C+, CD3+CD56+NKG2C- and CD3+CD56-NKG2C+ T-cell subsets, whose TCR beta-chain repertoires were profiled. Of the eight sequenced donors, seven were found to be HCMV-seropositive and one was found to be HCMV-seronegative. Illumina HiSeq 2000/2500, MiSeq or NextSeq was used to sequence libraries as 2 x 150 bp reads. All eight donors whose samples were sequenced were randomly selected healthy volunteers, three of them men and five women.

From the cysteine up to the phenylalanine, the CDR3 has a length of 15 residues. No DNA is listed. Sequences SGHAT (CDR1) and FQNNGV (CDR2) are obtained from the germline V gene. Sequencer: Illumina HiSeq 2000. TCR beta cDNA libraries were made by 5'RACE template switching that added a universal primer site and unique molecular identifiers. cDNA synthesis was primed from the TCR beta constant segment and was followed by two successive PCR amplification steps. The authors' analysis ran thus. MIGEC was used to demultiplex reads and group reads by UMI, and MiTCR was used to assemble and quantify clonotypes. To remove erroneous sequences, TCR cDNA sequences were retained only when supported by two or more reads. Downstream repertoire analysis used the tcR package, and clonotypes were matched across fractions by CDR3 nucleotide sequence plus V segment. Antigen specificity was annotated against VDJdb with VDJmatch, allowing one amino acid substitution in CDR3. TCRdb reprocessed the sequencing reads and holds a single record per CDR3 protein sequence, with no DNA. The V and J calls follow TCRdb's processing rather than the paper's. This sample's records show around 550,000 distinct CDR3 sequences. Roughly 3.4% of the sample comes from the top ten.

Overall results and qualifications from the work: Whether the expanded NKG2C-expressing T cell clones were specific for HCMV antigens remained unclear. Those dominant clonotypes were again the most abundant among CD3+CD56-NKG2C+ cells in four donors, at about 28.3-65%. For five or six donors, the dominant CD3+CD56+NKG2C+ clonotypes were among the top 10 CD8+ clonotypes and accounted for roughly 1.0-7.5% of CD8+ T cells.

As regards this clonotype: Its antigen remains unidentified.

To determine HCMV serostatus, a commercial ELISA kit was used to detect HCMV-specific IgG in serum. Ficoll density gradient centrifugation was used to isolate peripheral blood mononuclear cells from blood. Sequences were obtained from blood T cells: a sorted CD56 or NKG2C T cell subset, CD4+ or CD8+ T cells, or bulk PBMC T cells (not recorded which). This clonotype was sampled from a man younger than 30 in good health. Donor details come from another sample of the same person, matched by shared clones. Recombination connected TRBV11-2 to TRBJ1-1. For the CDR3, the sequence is CASSLTVEGSTEAFF.